The text below deals with one T cell receptor beta chain. The data derive from a study of blood T cell repertoires in COVID-19. V was clipped by 4 bases and J by 0 bases, with 16 bases between them. The CDR3 covers 17 residues. The germline V gene encodes CDR1 SGHRS and CDR2 YFSETQ. Data came from immunoSEQ multiplex PCR; TCRdb stores just in-frame clones and leaves some out. The sample lists roughly 40,000 clones, about nine tenths occurring once. The receptor's source is a human donor in a cohort sampled during active COVID-19. Sequenced material: peripheral blood. This chain joins TRBV5-1 and TRBJ2-2, with D possibly matching TRBD2 (6 bases). CDR3 amino acids: CASSPDARRANTGELFF. CDR3 nucleotides: TGCGCCAGCAGCCCGGACGCCCGGAGGGCGAACACCGGGGAGCTGTTTTTT.